This T cell receptor (beta chain) was profiled in a study of vaccination effects on CD4 cells after COVID-19. In the study overall: Two doses of BNT162b2 or mRNA-1273 vaccine were administered to participants.

Viral peptide pools were used in the ViraFEST assay to expand antigen-specific CD4+ T cells, and sequencing came afterward. Isolation of CD4+ T cells took place after approximately 10 days of culture. People in the vaccine group had not been infected with SARS-CoV-2 before, and their nucleocapsid antibodies were negative. Overall study findings and caveats: Clones of infection and vaccine origin contracted markedly late after vaccination.

V was clipped by 1 base and J by 6 bases; unmatched bases: 7. CDR1 is SGHRS and CDR2 is YFSETQ in the germline V gene. CDR3 length: 17 residues. About this clone: No antigen is known for it.

Sequenced by immunoSEQ multiplex PCR; TCRdb stores in-frame clones only, minus some. The table lists 35,000 to 55,000 clones, around 80% of them singletons. The V call is TRBV5-1, the J call TRBJ2-3, with 14 nucleotides matching TRBD2. The source of this sequence is a human donor who received a COVID-19 vaccine. This material consisted of CD4+ T cells from PBMCs cultured with SARS-CoV-2 spike peptides, taken before COVID-19 vaccination. The CDR3 bases are TGCGCCAGCAGCTTGAGGACTAGCGGGGGGCCGAGGGATACGCAGTATTTT. Translating it yields CASSLRTSGGPRDTQYF.